What follows is one T cell receptor (beta chain) and its context. Its antigen is undetermined. Germline CDR1 SGDLS, CDR2 YYNGEE. V lost 0 bases and J 6 bases, leaving 7 bases between the germline ends. CDR3 size: 13 residues. This sample was taken from a study of neoadjuvant anti-PD-1 for oral cavity cancer. About the study: Around day 43, patients without progression received a fourth nivolumab dose before surgery.

Regarding the study as a whole: Each response group had just a few patients in TCR analyses.

The repertoire was sequenced with immunoSEQ multiplex PCR; TCRdb's copy has only in-frame clones and lacks some. The table shows around 13,000 clones, with about 71% occurring only once. The chain uses TRBV9 and TRBJ1-5; D unclear. This sample comprised PBMCs, obtained before nivolumab (anti-PD-1) treatment. This receptor was taken from a person aged 40 to 85 with oral cavity squamous cell carcinoma. CDR3 bases: TGTGCCAGCAGCGTAGATTCGGGTCAGCCCCAGCATTTT. It encodes CASSVDSGQPQHF.